The 22 T cell receptor beta chains below all came from one sample that was sequenced in a study of Ad26.COV2.S vaccination and SARS-CoV-2 variants. Noted treatment: some 20 received Ad26.COV2.S at low or high dose, single or two shots; several received placebo; per-sample allocation not given. Collection of the samples took place on day 63 after the first injection of vaccine or placebo. Libraries were prepared by immunoSEQ multiplex PCR; TCRdb keeps only in-frame clonotypes and omits some of them. Here the sample spans about 390,000 clones, about 88% being singletons. The sequencing used peripheral blood, collected in a trial of Ad26.COV2.S vaccine versus placebo. These receptors came from a person aged 18 to 65 who received the Ad26.COV2.S COVID-19 vaccine or a placebo.

The chain couples TRBV4-1 to TRBJ1-5; D remains unclear. Trimming removed 1 base at V and 1 base at J, with 8 bases between. Germline V gene lookup returns CDR1 MGHRA and CDR2 YSYEKL. The CDR3 runs 15 residues. CDR3 DNA sequence: TGCGCCAGCAGCCAAGTGCTCCCGAGCAATCAGCCCCAGCATTTT. This translates into CASSQVLPSNQPQHF.

This chain uses TRBV12-1 with TRBJ2-5; TRBD1 was called by the table and not checked on the DNA. TRBV12-1 is annotated as a pseudogene. CDR3 length equals 17 residues. CDR3 bases: TGTGCCAGCAGCTTTTCCCAGGGGGCGCTTGGGCAAGAGACCCAGTACTTC. This sequence encodes CASSFSQGALGQETQYF.

The chain joins TRBV2 to TRBJ1-5; unclear D gene. This CDR3 is 13 amino acids long. V shed 6 bases and J shed 7 bases, with 13 bases lying between them. Germline assignment: CDR1 SNHLY and CDR2 FYNNEI. The CDR3 DNA reads TGTGCCAGCAGGGAGAGGGTGAACCAGCCCCAGCATTTT. Amino acids: CASRERVNQPQHF. Full variable domain (rest looked up from reference TRBV2 and TRBJ1-5): EPEVTQTPSHQVTQMGQEVILRCVPISNHLYFYWYRQILGQKVEFLVSFYNNEISEKSEIFDDQFSVERPDGSNFTLKIRSTKLEDSAMYFCASRERVNQPQHFGDGTRLSIL.

V is TRBV9 and J is TRBJ1-3; TRBD1 is a possible D gene (6 bases). The germline V gene has CDR1 SGDLS and CDR2 YYNGEE. V dropped 1 base and J dropped 0 bases, with 11 bases sitting between them. The CDR3 totals 16 residues. The CDR3 nucleotides are TGTGCCAGCAGCGTATACGGACAGAGCTCTGGAAACACCATATATTTT. Protein product: CASSVYGQSSGNTIYF.

V is TRBV15 and J is TRBJ2-3; D gene uncertain. The germline V gene has CDR1 LNHNV and CDR2 YYDKDF (reference sequence). V was trimmed by 0 bases and J by 6 bases, leaving 10 bases between them. The CDR3 is 14 residues long. The CDR3 sequence is CATSRDTQMDTQYF. CDR3 nucleotides: TGTGCCACCAGCAGAGATACGCAAATGGATACGCAGTATTTT.

This chain links TRBV9 with TRBJ2-3, with D perhaps TRBD2 (7 bases). CDR1 is SGDLS and CDR2 is YYNGEE in the germline V gene. CDR3 length: 18 amino acids. With 1 base removed from V and 3 bases from J, the gap between germline ends came to 21 bases. The chain's CDR3 is CASSVSPRGGLETDTQYF. The CDR3 DNA sequence: TGTGCCAGCAGCGTATCGCCAAGGGGGGGCCTGGAAACAGATACGCAGTATTTT.

The gene calls are TRBV10-3 and TRBJ1-1; D may be TRBD1 (5 bases). This CDR3 comprises 14 residues. The germline V gene has CDR1 ENHRY and CDR2 SYGVKD. V was cut by 3 bases and J by 0 bases, with 8 bases left in between. Here the CDR3 reads CAISEGHLNTEAFF. CDR3 bases: TGTGCCATCAGTGAAGGACACTTGAACACTGAAGCTTTCTTT.

This sequence joins TRBV2 and TRBJ1-1, with a possible D match to TRBD1 (6 bases). The V gene's germline CDR1 is SNHLY and CDR2 FYNNEI. Trimming left V 6 bases short and J 2 bases short, with 10 bases between. The length of the CDR3 is 13 residues. CDR3 sequence (DNA): TGTGCCAGCAGCCAGGACAGTAACACTGAAGCTTTCTTT. This encodes CASSQDSNTEAFF.

This clone was detected only a few times. The V gene is TRBV9, the J gene TRBJ2-7; the D gene is possibly TRBD2 (6 bases). Germline CDR1 and CDR2: SGDLS and YYNGEE. V was clipped by 4 bases and J by 0 bases, with 11 bases between them. This CDR3 region has 14 residues. This chain's CDR3 is CASSRGTVSYEQYF. The CDR3 nucleotides are TGTGCCAGCAGCAGAGGGACTGTCTCCTACGAGCAGTACTTC.

In regard to this clone: Just one base apart from a much larger clone, this may be a read error. The chain links TRBV5-6 to TRBJ1-1; 10 bases match TRBD1. The length of the CDR3 is 13 residues. V was pared by 4 bases and J by 4 bases, with 1 base of the junction left unmatched. CDR1 SGHDT and CDR2 YYEEEE come from the germline V gene. CDR3 sequence (DNA): TGTGCCAGCAGCCGGACAGGGGGCACTGAAGCTTTCTTT. As protein: CASSRTGGTEAFF.

V is TRBV5-1 and J is TRBJ1-1, with TRBD1 identical over 10 bases. V trimming: 4 bases; J trimming: 10 bases; junction bases outside the gene matches: 10. The CDR3 length is 14 residues. CDR1 is SGHRS, CDR2 YFSETQ, per germline. The CDR3 bases are TGCGCCAGCAGCGCGGAGGGGACAGGGGAAGCAGCTTTCTTT. Amino acids: CASSAEGTGEAAFF.

The chain links TRBV6-4 to TRBJ2-2; D may correspond to TRBD1 or TRBD2 (5 bases each). The V end lost 6 bases, the J end lost 7 bases, and 15 bases lay between the germline ends. Germline CDR1 is MRHNA and CDR2 is SNTAGT. This CDR3 spans 14 amino acids. The CDR3 nucleotides read TGTGCCAGCAGCTTGTCCGTGGGGGACGGGGAGCTGTTTTTT. It is translated as CASSLSVGDGELFF.

The chain combines TRBV5-5 with TRBJ1-5; unclear D gene. The V gene's germline CDR1 is SGHKS and CDR2 YYEKEE (reference sequence). The CDR3 sequence is 14 residues long. V gave up 0 bases and J gave up 4 bases, with 8 bases separating them. The CDR3 loop reads CASSLDMANQPQHF. The CDR3 DNA is TGTGCCAGCAGCTTGGATATGGCTAATCAGCCCCAGCATTTT.

The V and J genes are TRBV4-3 and TRBJ2-2; 8 bases line up with TRBD2. V trimming: 0 bases; J trimming: 3 bases; junction bases outside the gene matches: 6. The CDR3 loop spans 17 amino acids. Germline assignment: CDR1 LGHNA and CDR2 YSLEER. CDR3 sequence: CASSQDQVRGDTGELFF. As DNA, the CDR3 is TGCGCCAGCAGCCAAGATCAAGTGCGGGGGGACACCGGGGAGCTGTTTTTT.

The V and J genes are TRBV5-4 and TRBJ2-5, with D possibly matching TRBD1 (6 bases). The CDR3 covers 15 residues. Looked up from germline, CDR1 is SGHNT and CDR2 is YYREEE (reference sequence). Deletions cut 4 bases from V and 0 bases from J, with 13 bases between. CDR3 DNA sequence: TGTGCCAGCAGCCAGGGGACACTTTACCAAGAGACCCAGTACTTC. Encoded protein: CASSQGTLYQETQYF.

The gene calls are TRBV4-1 and TRBJ1-2, with D perhaps matching TRBD1 (5 bases). V lost 0 bases and J lost 4, with 15 bases in between. The CDR3 sequence is 16 residues long. CDR1 is MGHRA and CDR2 is YSYEKL in the germline V gene. In DNA, the CDR3 is TGCGCCAGCAGCCAAGACCAGATGGGGCAGTTCTATGGCTACACCTTC. Encoded protein: CASSQDQMGQFYGYTF.

This chain links TRBV7-8 with TRBJ2-5; D perhaps matches TRBD1 (5 bases). Trimming stripped 1 base from V and 3 bases from J, with 9 bases between. The V gene's germline CDR1 is SGHVS and CDR2 FQNEAQ. This CDR3 has 14 residues. CDR3 region: CASSLGIGEETQYF. CDR3 bases: TGTGCCAGCAGCTTAGGAATAGGGGAAGAGACCCAGTACTTC.

The chain employs TRBV21-1 and TRBJ1-6. TRBV21-1 is reported as a pseudogene. This CDR3 is 11 amino acids long. CDR3 sequence reads: CASSKASPLHF. CDR3 in DNA: TGTGCCAGCAGCAAAGCTTCACCCCTCCACTTT.

The chain employs TRBV24-1 and TRBJ2-3, with 7 bases lining up with TRBD1. After removal of 5 bases from V and 3 bases from J, the junction contained 7 bases not matched to a gene. Germline V gives CDR1 KGHDR, CDR2 SFDVKD. The CDR3 runs to 15 residues. CDR3 DNA sequence: TGTGCCACCAGTGGGGGAGACAGGGTTACAGATACGCAGTATTTT. The encoded protein is CATSGGDRVTDTQYF.

V and J are TRBV11-2 and TRBJ2-2; no firm D call. Trimming took 1 base from V and 0 from J, leaving 6 bases between them. Germline CDR1 reads SGHAT; CDR2 reads FQNNGV. The CDR3 is made up of 15 amino acids. In DNA form, the CDR3 reads TGTGCCAGCAGCTTAGGGCGGACGAACACCGGGGAGCTGTTTTTT. Its translation is CASSLGRTNTGELFF.

CDR3 in amino acids: CASSFGQGITEKLFF. The DNA of the CDR3 is TGTGCCAGCAGTTTCGGACAGGGGATAACAGAAAAACTGTTTTTT. V gene TRBV6-5 combines with J gene TRBJ1-4, with 9 bases lining up with TRBD1. This CDR3 contains 15 residues. Trimming cost V 4 bases and J 8 bases; bases outside gene matches: 8. From germline, CDR1 is MNHEY and CDR2 SVGAGI.

The chain carries TRBV5-1 and TRBJ1-6; TRBD1 might be the D (5 bases). From germline, CDR1 is SGHRS and CDR2 YFSETQ. The CDR3 is made up of 16 amino acids. Deletions cut 2 bases from V and 7 bases from J, with 16 bases between. CDR3 nucleotides: TGCGCCAGCAGCTTAAGGGCCGGGACGGGGAATTCACCCCTCCACTTT. Its protein is CASSLRAGTGNSPLHF.